This T cell receptor beta chain was recovered during a study of shared clonotypes between healthy human individuals (dated by TCRdb to the early 2020s). About the full investigation: The cohort included three men and two women between 18 and 49 years of age. To increase sequencing depth and limit assay-specific biases, TCR repertoire library preparation and sequencing were carried out by different laboratories using diverse techniques. For each donor, three plates each were used for CD4 naive and CD4 memory, two plates were used for CD8 naive, and one plate was used for CD8 memory. To estimate repertoire size and how much clonotypes are shared between individuals, the study performed deep sequencing of blood TCR repertoires from about five healthy adults. Between about 0.8 and 8.9 billion PBMCs per donor were obtained by leukapheresis. Broader findings and caveats from the paper: When several donors were compared, the shared fraction of clonotypes was about 5.4% for naive CD4, roughly 3.4% for naive CD8, 2% to 2.5% for memory CD4, and 0.35% to 0.4% for memory CD8. Incomplete sequencing was indicated by rarefaction of sorted-subset datasets, despite the large sequencing depth. Compared with non-shared clonotypes, the clonotypes found in all four sorted-subset donors had higher generation probabilities. Estimated clonotype richness was generally larger for naive than for memory subsets. Pairwise subsampling led to the expectation that sequencing depth would affect the degree of clonotype sharing among donors. Sampling was restricted to blood, and TCR repertoires in tissues likely differ from the TCR repertoires found in blood. Because the study included a small number of donors, the genetic and exposure-history diversity represented was limited.

From cysteine to phenylalanine, the CDR3 is 18 amino acids long. Solely the CDR3 DNA is kept, with 54 bases framed from the first base. Trimming removed 1 base from V and 0 bases from J, leaving 16 bases between the germline ends. The germline V gene supplies CDR1 MGHRA and CDR2 YSYEKL. A remark on this clone: This clone's antigen is unknown. Qualities for individual bases were not recorded, and no much larger clone is one base off.

The donors were healthy, HIV-negative adults with no recently reported acute infections or vaccinations. All donors were Caucasian adults living in Nashville, Tennessee, USA. The CD8 memory samples were a combination of magnetically selected CD45RO+ cells and CCR7-negative CD45RA+ effector memory (TemRA) cells. After blood collection by leukapheresis, PBMCs were isolated using Ficoll-Histopaque density gradient centrifugation and then cryopreserved in the vapor phase of liquid nitrogen. Purity and quantity of every magnetically sorted T cell population were checked by analytical flow cytometry. Genomic DNA was isolated from each sorted fraction and quantified by UV absorbance on a Nanodrop 2000c. TCR CDR3 regions were amplified from genomic DNA by multiplex PCR using the deep immunoSEQ assay. Genomic DNA extracted from each cell subset was distributed evenly over all wells of several immunoSEQ 96-well plates, and each plate served as one replicate. For sorted subsets, about 210 ng of genomic DNA, equivalent to 25,000 to 35,000 T cell genomes, went into each replicate PCR. The purified libraries were quantified using a Qubit 3.0 fluorometer, sized with a Bioanalyzer 2100, and then quantified again using the KAPA Library Quantification kit. A separate single-read 150-cycle Illumina NextSeq 550 flow cell was used to sequence each immunoSEQ 96-well plate. In the authors' own workflow: Because the immunoSEQ output held only junctional sequences and lacked quality scores, the filtering could not match the filtering applied to full-length reads. Sequences were annotated with PyIR, a Python wrapper for IgBLAST v1.9, and V/J genes and CDR3 were assigned using IMGT germline references. Reads were filtered out if the reads had weak V/J assignments (E-value above 1e-6), no CDR3, stop codons, out-of-frame junctions, or ambiguous translated residues. V3J clonotypes were defined by identical inferred V gene, J gene, and CDR3 amino acid sequence. To compute the percentage overlap between repertoires, the number of shared unique clonotypes was divided by the size of the smaller repertoire. Repertoire richness was assessed with RTK rarefaction, the Chao1 estimator, and Recon v2.1 estimates of unobserved clonotypes. Generation probabilities were computed with OLGA for all TCRbeta clonotypes obtained by the gDNA method from several donors. Sourced from immuneACCESS, this table was stored by TCRdb with only in-frame sequences that have V and J called. A share of the clones is absent; for the studies checked, an unresolved V gene accounts for under half, and the remainder has no known explanation. Clone size and V and J calls were adopted from that table, with D and trimming inferred from the DNA. Here the sample has around 690,000 clones; around 91% occur a single time. Jointly, the top ten make up 34% of the sample.

This clonotype was sampled from a man between 18 and 35 years old in good health. Some clones in this sample may be carry-over from other donors' samples. Recombination linked TRBV4-1 to TRBJ2-1; the D call is tentative, TRBD1 or TRBD2, as each matches 6 bases. The sequenced material came from memory CD8+ T cells from PBMCs. Explained via the paper, the cell subset or site label denotes: CD45RO+ cells pooled with CCR7-negative TemRA cells. The DNA sequence is TGCGCCAGCAGCCAAGGGCTCGGGGGCCCGAGCTCCTACAATGAGCAGTTCTTC. Translated, this is CASSQGLGGPSSYNEQFF.